This T cell receptor (beta chain) was recorded in a study of T-cell memory formation after mild COVID-19. Whole-study results and caveats: SARS-CoV-2 specificity of second-wave clones peaking day 37 was unconfirmed. Shrinking CD4+ clones resided mostly in CM and EM, and CD8+ ones in EMRA.

TCRdb used MiXCR to reprocess the 5' RACE reads, holding one entry per CDR3 protein. The table lists 110,000 to 150,000 distinct CDR3 sequences, around 15% of them singletons. This clonotype occurred a few times. Its antigen is not identified. The CDR3 sequence is 14 residues long. Trimming pared 1 base from V and 0 bases from J, leaving 4 bases between. The germline V gene has CDR1 LGHDT and CDR2 YNNKEL (reference sequence). What was sequenced was PBMCs or a T cell subset sorted from them (not recorded which). The TCR sequence derives from an adult woman who had mild COVID-19 (a few samples of this study predate the infection). Cell type and time point are not known. The chain joins TRBV3-1 to TRBJ1-5; D ambiguous. This CDR3 reads CASSQGDSNQPQHF. CDR3 coding DNA: TGTGCCAGCAGCCAAGGGGATAGCAATCAGCCCCAGCATTTT. Combining the CDR3 with reference TRBV3-1 and TRBJ1-5 gives the whole variable domain DTAVSQTPKYLVTQMGNDKSIKCEQNLGHDTMYWYKQDSKKFLKIMFSYNNKELIINETVPNRFSPKSPDKAHLNLHINSLELGDSAVYFCASSQGDSNQPQHFGDGTRLSIL.